This T cell receptor beta chain was retrieved from a study of control samples from healthy donors and cancer patients (dated by TCRdb to 2020 to 2021). Measured from the cysteine to the phenylalanine, the CDR3 is 16 residues long. Kept here is only the CDR3 DNA, which spans 48 bases and is read in frame from base 1. CDR1 and CDR2 are read off the germline V gene as SNHLY and FYNNEI. After removal of 6 bases from V and 4 bases from J, the junction retains 12 bases not matched to a gene. Preparation of the library involved the immunoSEQ multiplex PCR assay. The immuneACCESS repertoire file appears here via TCRdb, limited to in-frame rearrangements. These files lack a portion of the clones; in checked studies, under half of the deficit traces to unresolved V genes, and the cause of the others is not known. The sample table shows 150,000 or so clones, and over 85% are seen once. Roughly 5.7% of the sample is taken by the ten largest.

On this clone: The specificity of this receptor is unknown. Within one base of it there is no much larger clone, and no base qualities were kept.

This sequence was found in a man between 18 and 35 years old in good health. The chain is assembled from TRBV2 and TRBJ1-5, and TRBD1 aligns with 7 junction nucleotides. The sample was blood. At the DNA level, the sequence is TGTGCCAGCAGAAATGGCCCGGGACAGCCAAATCAGCCCCAGCATTTT. This sequence encodes CASRNGPGQPNQPQHF.